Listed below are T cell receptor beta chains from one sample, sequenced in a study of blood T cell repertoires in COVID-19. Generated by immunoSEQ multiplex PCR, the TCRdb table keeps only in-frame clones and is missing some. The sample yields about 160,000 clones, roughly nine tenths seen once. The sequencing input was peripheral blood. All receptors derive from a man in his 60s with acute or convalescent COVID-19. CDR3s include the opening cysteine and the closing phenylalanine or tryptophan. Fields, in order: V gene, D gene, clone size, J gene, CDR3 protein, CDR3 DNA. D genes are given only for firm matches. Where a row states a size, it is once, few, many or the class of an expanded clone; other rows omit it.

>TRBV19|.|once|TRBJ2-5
CASSDSRGETQYF
TGTGCCAGTTCGGACAGCCGTGGGGAGACCCAGTACTTC
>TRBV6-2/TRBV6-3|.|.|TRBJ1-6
CASSNGQSASPLHF
TGTGCCAGCAGTAATGGACAGTCGGCTTCACCCCTCCACTTT
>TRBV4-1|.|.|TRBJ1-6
CASSQGARDGSPLHF
TGCGCCAGCAGCCAAGGGGCCAGGGATGGTTCACCCCTCCACTTT
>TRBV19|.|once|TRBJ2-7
CASSIRAHTYEQYF
TGTGCCAGTAGTATACGTGCTCACACCTACGAGCAGTACTTC
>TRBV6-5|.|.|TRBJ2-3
CASRPGEFTDTQYF
TGTGCCTCGAGACCGGGAGAATTTACAGATACGCAGTATTTT
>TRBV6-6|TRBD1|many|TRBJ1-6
CASSYQGANSPLHF
TGTGCCAGCAGTTACCAGGGGGCGAATTCACCCCTCCACTTT
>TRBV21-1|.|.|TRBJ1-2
CASSNHTVGLVYGYTF
TGTGCCAGCAGCAATCACACAGTCGGATTGGTGTATGGCTACACCTTC
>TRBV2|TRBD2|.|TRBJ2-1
CASRAGTSSPDEQFF
TGTGCCAGCAGGGCCGGGACTAGTTCCCCGGATGAGCAGTTCTTC
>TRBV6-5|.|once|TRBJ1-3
CASKPEALGNTIYF
TGTGCCAGCAAGCCAGAGGCTCTTGGAAACACCATATATTTT
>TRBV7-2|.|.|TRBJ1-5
CASSYTGGNQPQHF
TGTGCCAGCAGCTATACAGGCGGAAATCAGCCCCAGCATTTT
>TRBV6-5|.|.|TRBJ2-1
CASILGQYNEQFF
TGTGCCAGCATCCTTGGACAGTACAATGAGCAGTTCTTC
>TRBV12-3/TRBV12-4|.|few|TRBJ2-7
CASGPGHRYEQYF
TGTGCCAGCGGGCCGGGACACCGCTACGAGCAGTACTTC
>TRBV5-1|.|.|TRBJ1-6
CASSVTENPKSPLHF
TGCGCCAGCAGCGTCACAGAGAACCCAAAATCACCCCTCCACTTT
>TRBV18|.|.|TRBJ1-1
CASSPAQMNTEAFF
TGTGCCAGCTCACCCGCACAGATGAACACTGAAGCTTTCTTT
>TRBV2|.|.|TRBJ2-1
CASSANGYNEQFF
TGTGCCAGCAGTGCCAACGGCTACAATGAGCAGTTCTTC
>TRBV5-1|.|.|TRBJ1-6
CASSFLGSGNSPLHF
TGCGCCAGCAGCTTCTTGGGCAGTGGTAATTCACCCCTCCACTTT
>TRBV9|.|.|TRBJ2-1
CASTRGGGGNSYNEQFF
TGTGCCAGCACCCGCGGGGGCGGGGGCAACTCCTACAATGAGCAGTTCTTC
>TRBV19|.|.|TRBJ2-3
CASRRRDTQYF
TGTGCCAGTAGACGGAGAGATACGCAGTATTTT
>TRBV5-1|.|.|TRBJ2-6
CASSLTPGANVLTF
TGCGCCAGCAGCTTGACTCCGGGGGCCAACGTCCTGACTTTC
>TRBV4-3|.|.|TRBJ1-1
CASSHPLGGPYYEAFF
TGCGCCAGCAGCCACCCCTTGGGGGGGCCCTACTATGAAGCTTTCTTT
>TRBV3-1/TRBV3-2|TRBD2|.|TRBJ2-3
CASSQDSSGGGDTQYF
TGTGCCAGCAGCCAAGATTCTAGCGGGGGCGGAGATACGCAGTATTTT
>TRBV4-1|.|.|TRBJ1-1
CASSQPGENTEAFF
TGCGCCAGCAGCCAGCCCGGGGAGAACACTGAAGCTTTCTTT
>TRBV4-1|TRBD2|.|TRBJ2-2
CASSQYAGGGDSGELFF
TGCGCCAGCAGCCAATACGCCGGCGGGGGGGATAGCGGGGAGCTGTTTTTT
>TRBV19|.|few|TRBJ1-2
CASRPQRSGVNGYTF
TGTGCCAGTAGGCCTCAGAGATCGGGGGTTAATGGCTACACCTTC
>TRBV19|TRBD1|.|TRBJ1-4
CASRGGDRVGTNEKLFF
TGTGCCAGCAGAGGCGGGGACAGGGTCGGCACTAATGAAAAACTGTTTTTT
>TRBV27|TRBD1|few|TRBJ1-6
CASSFRQGANSPLHF
TGTGCCAGCAGTTTCCGACAGGGGGCCAATTCACCCCTCCACTTT
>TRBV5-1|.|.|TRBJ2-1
CASSLGGDEQFF
TGCGCCAGCAGCCTCGGAGGCGATGAGCAGTTCTTC
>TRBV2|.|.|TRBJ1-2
CASSDPRERFYGYTF
TGTGCCAGCAGCGACCCCCGGGAAAGGTTTTATGGCTACACCTTC
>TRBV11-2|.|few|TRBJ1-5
CASSLDRNQPQHF
TGTGCCAGCAGCTTGGACAGAAATCAGCCCCAGCATTTT
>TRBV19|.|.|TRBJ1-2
CASSQGTMGYTF
TGTGCCAGTAGTCAGGGAACTATGGGCTACACCTTC
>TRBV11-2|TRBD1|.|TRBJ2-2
CASSPSTGRGTGELFF
TGTGCCAGCAGCCCCTCGACAGGGCGCGGCACCGGGGAGCTGTTTTTT
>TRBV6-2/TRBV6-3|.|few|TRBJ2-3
CASSLVTTLLGLAGGTQYF
TGTGCCAGCAGTTTGGTCACCACCCTCCTTGGGCTAGCCGGCGGTACGCAGTATTTT
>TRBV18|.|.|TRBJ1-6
CASSPESSSPLHF
TGTGCCAGCTCACCAGAGTCTTCATCTCCCCTCCACTTT
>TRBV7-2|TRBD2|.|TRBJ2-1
CASSFGSSGGYNEQFF
TGTGCCAGCAGCTTTGGGAGTAGCGGGGGTTACAATGAGCAGTTCTTC
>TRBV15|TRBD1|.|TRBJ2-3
CATPGQNTDTQYF
TGTGCCACCCCGGGACAGAACACAGATACGCAGTATTTT
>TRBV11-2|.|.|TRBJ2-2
CASTFNSDTGELFF
TGTGCCAGCACCTTCAATTCGGACACCGGGGAGCTGTTTTTT
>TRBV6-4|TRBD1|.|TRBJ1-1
CASSDSISGSDRVHMNTEAFF
TGTGCCAGCAGTGACTCGATATCGGGATCGGACAGGGTACACATGAACACTGAAGCTTTCTTT
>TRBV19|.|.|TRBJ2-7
CASSPTATAYEQYF
TGTGCCAGTAGTCCTACTGCGACAGCCTACGAGCAGTACTTC
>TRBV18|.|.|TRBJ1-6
CASSPRQENSPLHF
TGTGCCAGCTCACCTAGGCAGGAAAATTCACCCCTCCACTTT
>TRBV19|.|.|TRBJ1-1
CASNTDSLNTEAFF
TGTGCCAGTAATACGGACAGCTTGAACACTGAAGCTTTCTTT
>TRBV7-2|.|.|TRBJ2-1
CASSAYLAEQFF
TGTGCCAGCAGCGCATACCTGGCTGAGCAGTTCTTC
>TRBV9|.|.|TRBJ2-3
CASSVGWGLTDTQYF
TGTGCCAGCAGCGTAGGTTGGGGACTCACAGATACGCAGTATTTT
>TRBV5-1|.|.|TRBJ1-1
CASSLTGREAFF
TGCGCCAGCAGCTTAACAGGGAGAGAAGCTTTCTTT
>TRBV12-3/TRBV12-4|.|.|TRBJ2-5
CASSTRGKETQYF
TGTGCCAGCAGTACGCGGGGAAAAGAGACCCAGTACTTC
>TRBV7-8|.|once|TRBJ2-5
CATRALETQYF
TGTGCCACCAGGGCCTTAGAGACCCAGTACTTC
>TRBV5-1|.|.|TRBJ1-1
CASSSQEAEAFF
TGCGCCAGCAGCTCCCAGGAGGCTGAAGCTTTCTTT
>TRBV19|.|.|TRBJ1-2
CASSISDYGYTF
TGTGCCAGTAGTATTTCCGACTATGGCTACACCTTC
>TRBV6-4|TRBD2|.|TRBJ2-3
CASSDSYYGTSRLDTQYF
TGTGCCAGCAGTGACTCGTATTATGGGACTAGTCGTTTAGATACGCAGTATTTT
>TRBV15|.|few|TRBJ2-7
CATRRESRYF
TGTGCCACCAGGCGGGAAAGTAGGTACTTC
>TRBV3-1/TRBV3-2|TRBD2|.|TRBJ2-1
CASSQDYSGGPYNEQFF
TGTGCCAGCAGCCAAGATTATAGCGGGGGGCCCTACAATGAGCAGTTCTTC
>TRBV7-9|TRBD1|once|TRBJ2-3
CASSPDRGADTQYF
TGTGCCAGCAGCCCGGACAGGGGGGCAGATACGCAGTATTTT
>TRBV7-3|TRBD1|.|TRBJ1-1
CASSLTTTGGTEAFF
TGTGCCAGCAGCTTAACGACCACAGGGGGCACTGAAGCTTTCTTT
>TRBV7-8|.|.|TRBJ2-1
CASSLAHELPVQFF
TGTGCCAGCAGCTTAGCCCATGAACTCCCGGTGCAGTTCTTC
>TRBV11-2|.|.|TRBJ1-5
CASSLGFSQPQHF
TGTGCCAGCAGCTTAGGGTTCAGTCAGCCCCAGCATTTT
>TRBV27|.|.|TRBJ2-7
CASSSAGSLYEQYF
TGTGCCAGCAGTTCAGCGGGTTCACTCTACGAGCAGTACTTC